This T cell receptor beta chain appears in the sequencing data of a study of blood T cell repertoires in COVID-19. Study in general: Acute and convalescent COVID-19 samples came from the United States, Italy and Spain. PBMCs, B-cell-depleted T cells, or T cells were the source of the cDNA or gDNA that made up the material.

Individuals drawn from some 25 US areas were about 18 to 95 years old. Cohort placement rested on clinical history that participants reported themselves. Sequencing was performed with immunoSEQ multiplex PCR; in TCRdb, only in-frame clones are kept and a portion is missing. The data hold under 500,000 clones, with 70% to 90% observed a single time. This CDR3 region has 12 residues. The V and J ends lost 6 bases and 1 base respectively, with 6 bases between them. Material: PBMCs or T cells enriched from blood (not recorded which). The sequence was obtained from a woman between 18 and 29 years old with acute COVID-19. J is TRBJ1-1 and V is TRBV12-3 or TRBV12-4; D is uncertain. CDR3 residues: CASRRQNTEAFF. The CDR3 DNA reads TGTGCCAGCAGAAGACAGAACACTGAAGCTTTCTTT.